The present TCR beta chain was sequenced within a study of T cells after yellow fever vaccination. Study details: The fractions with low cell numbers were processed using SMART-Seq v4 Ultra Low Input. General study results and limits: A limited proportion of clonotypes was detected within both the CD4 and CD8 compartments. On re-exposure, the response was weaker but peaked faster, at day 5 versus 15.

It was through 5'RACE template switching that TCR cDNA was made, with a universal primer site and UMIs added. In TCRdb, the 5' RACE reads were re-called with MiXCR into one record per CDR3 protein. The sample shows 350,000 to 450,000 distinct CDR3 sequences, around 6.4% of them seen only once. In this sample, this clonotype turned up many times. Its target is not known. Germline CDR1 SGHTA, CDR2 FQGNSA. Trimming left V 5 bases short and J 4 bases short, with 12 bases between. This CDR3 comprises 13 residues. Specimen: PBMCs, collected 5 days after the yellow fever booster vaccination. This chain links TRBV7-2 with TRBJ2-7; the D is unclear. This clonotype was obtained from a young man who received the YFV17D yellow fever vaccine. The CDR3 here is CASSPLSAYEQYF. In nucleotides, the CDR3 is TGTGCCAGCAGCCCCCTGTCAGCGTACGAGCAGTACTTC.